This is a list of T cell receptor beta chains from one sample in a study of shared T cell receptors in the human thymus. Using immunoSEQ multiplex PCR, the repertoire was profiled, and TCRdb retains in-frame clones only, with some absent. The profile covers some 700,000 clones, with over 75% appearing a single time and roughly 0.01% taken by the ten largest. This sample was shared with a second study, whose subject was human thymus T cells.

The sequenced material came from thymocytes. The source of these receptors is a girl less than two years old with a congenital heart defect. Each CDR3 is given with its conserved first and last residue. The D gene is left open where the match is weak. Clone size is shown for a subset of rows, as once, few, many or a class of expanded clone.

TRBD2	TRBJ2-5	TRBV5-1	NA	TGCGCCAGCAGCTTTACAACTAGCGGGCAAGAGACCCAGTACTTC	CASSFTTSGQETQYF
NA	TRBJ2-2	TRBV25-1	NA	TGTGCCAGCAGTGACCGGCCCTCGGGGGACACCGGGGAGCTGTTTTTT	CASSDRPSGDTGELFF
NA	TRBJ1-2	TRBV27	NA	TGTGCCAGCAGCGATCCTCTAAGGGGTGGAGGCTACACCTTC	CASSDPLRGGGYTF
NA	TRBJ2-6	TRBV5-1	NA	TGCGCCAGCAGCTGGCCCCGGGAATCTGGGGCCAACGTCCTGACTTTC	CASSWPRESGANVLTF
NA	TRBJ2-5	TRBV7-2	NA	TGTGCCAGCAGCCACGGCGATACCACCTCCCGGGGTTCGGAGACCCAGTACTTC	CASSHGDTTSRGSETQYF
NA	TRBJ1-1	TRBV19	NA	TGTGCCAGTAGTACGAGCGGAAAAGTACCTTACGAAGCTTTCTTT	CASSTSGKVPYEAFF
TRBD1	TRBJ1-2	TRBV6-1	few	TGTGCCATCTCGGACAGGGGCGTAAACTATGGCTACACCTTC	CAISDRGVNYGYTF
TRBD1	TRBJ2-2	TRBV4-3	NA	TGCGCCAGCAGCCAAGCGGACAGGGGAGTTACCGGGGAGCTGTTTTTT	CASSQADRGVTGELFF
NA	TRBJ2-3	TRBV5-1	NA	TGCGCCAGCAGCTTGGTCGCAGATACGCAGTATTTT	CASSLVADTQYF
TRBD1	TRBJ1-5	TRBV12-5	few	TGTGCTAGTGACAATGCAGGGGGAGATCAGCCCCAGCATTTT	CASDNAGGDQPQHF
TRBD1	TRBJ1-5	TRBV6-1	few	TGTGCCAGCAGTGGAAGGGGGCAAGGCAATCAGCCCCAGCATTTT	CASSGRGQGNQPQHF
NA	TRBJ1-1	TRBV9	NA	TGTGCCAGCAGCCTAAATTTGACAGGAAACACTGAAGCTTTCTTT	CASSLNLTGNTEAFF
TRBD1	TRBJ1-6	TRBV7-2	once	TGTGCCAGCAGCCAGAGGCGACAGGGCGGGTATAATTCACCCCTCCACTTT	CASSQRRQGGYNSPLHF
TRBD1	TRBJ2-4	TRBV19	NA	TGTGCCAGTAGTCACGCGGACAGGGATCACATTCAGTACTTC	CASSHADRDHIQYF
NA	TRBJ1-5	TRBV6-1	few	TGTGCCAGCAGTGAAAGCCAGGCGCCCCAGCATTTT	CASSESQAPQHF
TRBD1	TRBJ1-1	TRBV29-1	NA	TGCAGCATACCGTCCGGACAGGGGTGGGACGCTGAAGCTTTCTTT	CSIPSGQGWDAEAFF
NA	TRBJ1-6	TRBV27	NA	TGTGCCAGCAGCACCACCGGGACACGAGATTCCCCCCTCCACTTT	CASSTTGTRDSPLHF
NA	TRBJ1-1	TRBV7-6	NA	TGTGCCAGCAGCCCTGGGGCAGGGTTGTCAACTGAAGCTTTCTTT	CASSPGAGLSTEAFF
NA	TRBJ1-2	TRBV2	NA	TGTGCCAGCCCTGGGGCCAGGGGCTATGGCTACACCTTC	CASPGARGYGYTF